The present T cell receptor beta chain was sequenced within a study of OX40 agonist ivuxolimab in advanced cancers. Findings of the study overall: The average count of expanded clones was higher among CD8+ T cells than among CD4+.

Some clones are missing from TCRdb's copy, which holds only in-frame ones; the method was immunoSEQ multiplex PCR. Counted here are about 16,000 clones, around 83% occurring once; the ten biggest clones make up less than 0.85%. CDR1 and CDR2 (germline): SGHRS, YFSETQ. The CDR3 totals 14 residues. Trimming at V came to 0 bases and at J to 6 bases, leaving 4 bases not matched to a gene. As for this clone: What it recognizes is unknown.

The chain is built from TRBV5-1 and TRBJ2-3; 7 bases map to TRBD1. The sequenced sample was CD4+ or CD8+ T cells sorted from blood, obtained in a trial of the OX40 agonist ivuxolimab. The receptor was isolated from an adult with an advanced solid tumor such as melanoma, head and neck, liver or kidney cancer. The CDR3 bases are TGCGCCAGCAGCTTGGTAGGGGGCGGGGATACGCAGTATTTT. This encodes CASSLVGGGDTQYF. The full variable domain, with the rest looked up from reference TRBV5-1 and TRBJ2-3, is KAGVTQTPRYLIKTRGQQVTLSCSPISGHRSVSWYQQTPGQGLQFLFEYFSETQRNKGNFPGRFSGRQFSNSRSEMNVSTLELGDSALYLCASSLVGGGDTQYFGPGTRLTVL.